Listed below are T cell receptor beta chains from one sample, sequenced in a study of blood T cells in healthy people across ages. TCRdb re-called the 5' RACE reads with MiXCR, one entry per CDR3 protein. The sample records some 710,000 distinct CDR3 sequences, about a fifth being singletons. Specimen: blood. Receptor source: a man aged 65-85 years in good health. The CDR3 runs from the conserved cysteine through the conserved F or W. Each record gives: V gene, D gene, J gene, CDR3 length, clone size, CDR3 DNA, CDR3 protein. A D gene is named only where the DNA matches it firmly. The listing skips clone size in some rows; elsewhere it reads once, few, many or a size class.

V: TRBV10-3
D: NA
J: TRBJ1-4
length: 14
size: few
DNA: TGTGCCATGCTAGGTGGGGGAGGCGATGAAGAACTGTTTTTT
CDR3: CAMLGGGGDEELFF

V: TRBV9
D: NA
J: TRBJ2-6
length: 19
size: few
DNA: TGTGCCAGCAGCCCCGTCTTAGGCAGGCTTAGATCTGGGGCCAACGTCCTGACTTTC
CDR3: CASSPVLGRLRSGANVLTF

V: TRBV5-1
D: TRBD2
J: TRBJ2-5
length: 14
size: NA
DNA: TGCGCCAGCAGGCTAGCGGCCTACCAAGAGACCCAGTACTTC
CDR3: CASRLAAYQETQYF

V: TRBV4-1
D: TRBD1
J: TRBJ2-7
length: 16
size: NA
DNA: TGCGCCAGCAGCCCATCCGGGACAGGTAACTCCTACGAGCAGTACTTC
CDR3: CASSPSGTGNSYEQYF

V: TRBV5-1
D: NA
J: TRBJ2-1
length: 14
size: few
DNA: TGCGCCAGCAGCTTGCTCCAGGGGTTGGATGAGCAGTTCTTC
CDR3: CASSLLQGLDEQFF

V: TRBV10-3
D: NA
J: TRBJ2-5
length: 14
size: NA
DNA: TGTGCCATCAGACAAACGAGTGGAAGTGAGACCCAGTACTTC
CDR3: CAIRQTSGSETQYF

V: TRBV5-1
D: TRBD2
J: TRBJ2-1
length: 11
size: few
DNA: TGCGCCAGCAGTCGGGAGGGGGAGCAGTTCTTC
CDR3: CASSREGEQFF

V: TRBV27
D: NA
J: TRBJ2-1
length: 15
size: NA
DNA: TGTGCCAGCAGTTTGGGGGCCCTCCCCTACAATGAGCAGTTCTTC
CDR3: CASSLGALPYNEQFF

V: TRBV20-1
D: TRBD2
J: TRBJ2-5
length: 15
size: NA
DNA: TGCAGTGCTAGGGGGGTAGCGGGAGGACAAGAGACCCAGTACTTC
CDR3: CSARGVAGGQETQYF

V: TRBV25-1
D: NA
J: TRBJ1-2
length: 15
size: few
DNA: TGTGCCAGCAGCGAAGGGGCTGGGACTAACTATGGCTACACCTTC
CDR3: CASSEGAGTNYGYTF

V: TRBV2
D: TRBD2
J: TRBJ2-5
length: 14
size: many
DNA: TGTGCCAGCAGAGGACTAGCGAACCAAGAGACCCAGTACTTC
CDR3: CASRGLANQETQYF

V: TRBV29-1
D: NA
J: TRBJ2-5
length: 15
size: NA
DNA: TGCAGCGTTGAGGGGTCTGGACAAACCCAAGAGACCCAGTACTTC
CDR3: CSVEGSGQTQETQYF

V: TRBV28
D: NA
J: TRBJ2-3
length: 13
size: few
DNA: TGTGCCAGCGCTGGAGGGAGCACAGATACGCAGTATTTT
CDR3: CASAGGSTDTQYF

V: TRBV20-1
D: TRBD1
J: TRBJ1-5
length: 16
size: NA
DNA: TGCAGTGCTAGAGATACCGGGACAGGGAGCAATCAGCCCCAGCATTTT
CDR3: CSARDTGTGSNQPQHF

V: TRBV19
D: NA
J: TRBJ1-2
length: 13
size: few
DNA: TGTGCCAGTAGTATCCGGGACCATGCAGGCTACACCTTC
CDR3: CASSIRDHAGYTF

V: TRBV20-1
D: NA
J: TRBJ1-4
length: 12
size: many
DNA: TGCAGTGCTAGTGTTGGGGAGGGAAAACTGTTTTTT
CDR3: CSASVGEGKLFF

V: TRBV9
D: NA
J: TRBJ2-1
length: 16
size: NA
DNA: TGTGCCAGCAGCGTAGCTACGGGTCCAGGAGGAGTTGAGCAGTTCTTC
CDR3: CASSVATGPGGVEQFF

V: TRBV5-1
D: TRBD1
J: TRBJ2-2
length: 18
size: few
DNA: TGCGCCAGCAGCTATGCGACCGGGACAGGGGGCGCTTATCGGGAGCTGTTTTTT
CDR3: CASSYATGTGGAYRELFF

V: TRBV5-1
D: NA
J: TRBJ2-3
length: 17
size: few
DNA: TGCGCCAGCGGCTTGTCGGGACGGGCGATCGAGACAGATACGCAGTATTTT
CDR3: CASGLSGRAIETDTQYF

V: TRBV20-1
D: NA
J: TRBJ2-1
length: 16
size: NA
DNA: TGCAGTGCTAGAGATATAGCGCCCGGACCCTACAATGAGCAGTTCTTC
CDR3: CSARDIAPGPYNEQFF